One and the same sample provided the 28 T cell receptor beta chains below, sequenced in a study of T-cell reconstitution after alpha-beta-depleted transplantation in children. Study results and limitations: Reportedly, alpha-beta T cells present about two months post-transplant originated from several hundred expanded clones of graft origin.

The TCRbeta library incorporated unique molecular identifiers. TCRdb re-analysed the PCR reads in MiXCR, keeping a single row per CDR3 protein. This sample has tens of thousands of distinct CDR3 sequences, with 5.5% to 7% found just once. Their specific antigens are unknown. The sequenced sample was peripheral blood, obtained 60 days after TCRalphabeta/CD19-depleted stem cell transplant. The receptors here all came from a child under two years old who had a stem cell transplant for acute myeloid leukemia, so the T cells may come from the graft donor.

This clonotype came up a few times. This rearrangement joins TRBV20-1 to TRBJ2-1; D call uncertain. This CDR3 is built from 15 residues. Germline V gene lookup returns CDR1 DFQATT and CDR2 SNEGSKA (reference sequence). CDR3 sequence: CSGAPEISSYNEQFF. The CDR3 bases are TGCAGCGGCGCCCCCGAAATCAGCTCCTACAATGAGCAGTTCTTC.

This clonotype was counted ten times or more. The chain is built from TRBV4-3 and TRBJ2-5, with TRBD2 matching 7 bases. With V trimmed by 3 bases and J by 2 bases, 6 bases remained unmatched. The germline V gene has CDR1 LGHNA and CDR2 YSLEER. The CDR3 contains 15 residues. The CDR3 DNA is TGCGCCAGCAGCCAGGGGAGGGACTTTCAAGAGACCCAGTACTTC. This encodes CASSQGRDFQETQYF.

This clonotype turned up a few times. V gene TRBV29-1 combines with J gene TRBJ2-2; 7 nucleotides match TRBD1. Per germline, CDR1 SQVTM and CDR2 ANQGSEA. V lost 6 bases, J lost 7 bases, and 2 bases stayed unmatched. The CDR3 consists of 11 residues. The CDR3 here is CSVYRGGELFF. CDR3 nucleotides: TGCAGCGTCTACAGGGGCGGGGAGCTGTTTTTT.

This clonotype was seen ten or more times. The V gene is TRBV9, the J gene TRBJ1-1, with 8 bases aligning to TRBD1. CDR1 SGDLS and CDR2 YYNGEE come from the germline V gene. The CDR3 contains 18 residues. Losses at the gene ends were 1 base for V and 1 base for J; bases not matched to a gene: 12. CDR3 nucleotides: TGTGCCAGCAGCGTAACCCCGGACAGGGCAGGAAGGAACACTGAAGCTTTCTTT. Translating it yields CASSVTPDRAGRNTEAFF.

The table lists this clonotype with many counts. The V and J genes are TRBV10-3 and TRBJ2-5; the D gene is possibly TRBD2 (6 bases). Germline V lookup: CDR1 ENHRY, CDR2 SYGVKD. V was shortened by 6 bases and J by 9 bases, with 20 bases between the two germline ends. CDR3 size: 14 residues. The chain's CDR3 is CAISHSSEPGAQYF. For the CDR3, the DNA is TGTGCCATCAGCCATTCTAGCGAGCCCGGGGCCCAGTACTTC.

There are many counts of this clonotype. The chain links TRBV7-9 to TRBJ1-5, with D tentatively TRBD1 (5 bases). The CDR3 contains 13 residues. Trimming took off 5 bases at V and 6 bases at J, with 11 bases between the two ends. Germline loops: CDR1 SEHNR, CDR2 FQNEAQ (reference sequence). CDR3 residues: CASSQGDLQPQHF. The CDR3, as DNA: TGTGCCAGCAGCCAGGGAGACCTTCAGCCCCAGCATTTT.

This clonotype was recorded at least ten times. This chain uses TRBV7-2 with TRBJ2-7; 9 bases line up with TRBD1. Losses at the gene ends were 5 bases for V and 4 bases for J; bases not matched to a gene: 9. The CDR3 runs 15 residues. The germline gives CDR1 SGHTA, CDR2 FQGNSA. The CDR3 bases are TGTGCCAGCAGCATTTACAGGGGGCTTCTTTACGAGCAGTACTTC. Amino acids: CASSIYRGLLYEQYF.

The rearrangement links TRBV5-4 to TRBJ2-7, with D perhaps being TRBD1 or TRBD2 (6 bases each). This CDR3 is 15 amino acids long. Trimming took 0 bases from V and 1 from J, leaving 11 bases between them. CDR1 and CDR2 from the germline V gene are SGHNT and YYREEE (reference sequence). The CDR3 reads CASSLDRGLSYEQYF. CDR3 DNA: TGTGCCAGCAGCTTGGATCGGGGGCTATCCTACGAGCAGTACTTC.

This clonotype came up many times. The rearrangement links TRBV28 to TRBJ2-7; the match to TRBD2 covers 7 bases. Germline CDR1 reads MDHEN; CDR2 reads SYDVKM. The CDR3 extends over 17 amino acids. The junction had 12 bases not matched to a gene; V was cut back by 2 bases and J by 2 bases. CDR3 sequence: CASSLGEGYLWAYEQYF. The CDR3 nucleotides read TGTGCCAGCAGTTTAGGGGAGGGCTACCTCTGGGCCTACGAGCAGTACTTC.

The rearrangement uses TRBV6-2 or TRBV6-3 and TRBJ2-3; 8 positions match TRBD1. J gave up 1 base and V 6 bases, and 9 bases lay outside the gene matches. CDR3 size: 16 residues. Looked up from germline, CDR1 is MNHEY and CDR2 is SVGEGT. The CDR3 is CASSQPVGQGTDTQYF. The CDR3 bases are TGTGCCAGCAGCCAGCCCGTGGGACAGGGCACAGATACGCAGTATTTT.

In its sample, this clonotype was seen many times. V gene TRBV7-3 combines with J gene TRBJ2-2; 8 nucleotides line up with TRBD2. The CDR3 has 15 amino acids. Trimming cost V 3 bases and J 5 bases; bases outside gene matches: 5. CDR1 is SGHTA, CDR2 FQGTGA, per germline. CDR3 DNA: TGTGCCAGCAGCTTCAGACTAGCGCGTACCGGGGAGCTGTTTTTT. Its translation is CASSFRLARTGELFF.

Ten or more counts support this clonotype. The V and J genes are TRBV7-9 and TRBJ1-2; 9 positions agree with TRBD1. The CDR3 sequence is 15 residues long. Germline assignment: CDR1 SEHNR and CDR2 FQNEAQ (reference sequence). The junction had 12 bases not matched to a gene; V was cut back by 5 bases and J by 8 bases. CDR3 nucleotides: TGTGCCAGCAGCCCCGCCCTTACAGGGGGCGACGGCTACACCTTC. Its translation: CASSPALTGGDGYTF.

This clonotype has a count of ten or more. The genes are TRBV4-3 and TRBJ2-3; 9 bases fit TRBD2. J was trimmed by 0 bases and V by 4 bases; bases with no gene match: 2. Germline V gene data show CDR1 as LGHNA and CDR2 as YSLEER. The CDR3 consists of 15 residues. The DNA for the CDR3 is TGCGCCAGCAGCCTTAGCGGGAGTAGCACAGATACGCAGTATTTT. It encodes CASSLSGSSTDTQYF.

This clonotype was picked up many times. The chain combines TRBV20-1 with TRBJ2-3; D remains ambiguous. Germline assignment: CDR1 DFQATT and CDR2 SNEGSKA (reference sequence). The CDR3 runs 12 residues. Trimming pared 6 bases from V and 7 bases from J, leaving 14 bases between. CDR3 nucleotide sequence: TGCAGTGCCGACCTACCCAATAATACGCAGTATTTT. Encoded protein: CSADLPNNTQYF.

Ten or more counts support this clonotype. This chain joins TRBV28 and TRBJ2-2; 7 bases fit TRBD1. Germline lookup yields CDR1 MDHEN and CDR2 SYDVKM. This CDR3 is 14 amino acids long. The J segment lost 3 bases and the V segment lost 8 bases, leaving 6 bases of the junction unmatched. The CDR3 DNA is TGTGCCAGCCCCGGGACAGTTTACACCGGGGAGCTGTTTTTT. Protein sequence: CASPGTVYTGELFF.

This clonotype was seen ten or more times. The chain has TRBV25-1 and TRBJ2-7; D assignment may be TRBD1 or TRBD2 (6 bases each). The CDR3 has 15 residues. CDR1 and CDR2 (germline): MGHDK, SYGVNS. The CDR3: CARRGDITFGVDRYF. Written as DNA, the CDR3 is TGTGCGAGAAGGGGGGACATCACGTTCGGGGTAGATCGGTACTTC.

Many counts were recorded for this clonotype. J is TRBJ2-7 and V is TRBV28; 8 bases are a match to TRBD1. CDR1 is MDHEN, CDR2 SYDVKM, per germline. Trimming removed 5 bases from V and 0 bases from J; junction bases left unmatched: 6. The CDR3 sequence is 15 residues long. CDR3 residues: CASSPWTGSSYEQYF. CDR3 bases: TGTGCCAGCAGTCCGTGGACAGGGAGCTCCTACGAGCAGTACTTC.

This clonotype showed up many times. CDR3 protein: CASSQASGHNEQFF. The CDR3 region has the DNA TGTGCCAGCAGCCAAGCATCCGGCCACAATGAGCAGTTCTTC. This chain links TRBV4-2 with TRBJ2-1; D remains unclear. CDR1 LGHNA and CDR2 YNFKEQ come from the germline V gene. Trimming pared 1 base from V and 5 bases from J, leaving 9 bases between. The CDR3 runs 14 residues.

The table lists this clonotype with many counts. V usage is TRBV9 and J usage is TRBJ2-2; possibly TRBD2 for D (6 bases). V lost 0 bases, J lost 3 bases, and 9 bases lay in between. The CDR3 loop spans 15 amino acids. Germline assignment: CDR1 SGDLS and CDR2 YYNGEE. Here the CDR3 DNA reads TGTGCCAGCAGCGTAGGGAGGGGCGACACCGGGGAGCTGTTTTTT. Translation: CASSVGRGDTGELFF.

This clonotype was seen many times. The chain combines TRBV10-3 with TRBJ2-7; a weak D match, TRBD2 (5 bases). This CDR3 region has 11 residues. Trimming stripped 4 bases from V and 7 bases from J, with 8 bases between. Germline CDR1 reads ENHRY; CDR2 reads SYGVKD. Written as DNA, the CDR3 is TGTGCCATCAGTGTCCCGGGGGAGCAGTACTTC. Its translation is CAISVPGEQYF.

This clonotype occurred many times. This rearrangement joins TRBV28 to TRBJ1-1; the D gene is possibly TRBD1 (5 bases). Germline CDR1 MDHEN, CDR2 SYDVKM. This CDR3 is built from 14 residues. The V end lost 7 bases, the J end lost 0 bases, and 12 bases lay between the germline ends. CDR3 in DNA: TGTGCCAGCAAACCAGGGAGATTGAACACTGAAGCTTTCTTT. It is translated as CASKPGRLNTEAFF.

This clonotype was detected ten times or more. The chain has TRBV7-9 and TRBJ2-3; no firm D call. The CDR3 totals 15 residues. The ends were cut back, 2 bases at V and 1 base at J, with 10 bases in the middle. Looked up from germline, CDR1 is SEHNR and CDR2 is FQNEAQ (reference sequence). The CDR3 DNA reads TGTGCCAGCAGCTTAAAGGATGGCGGCACAGATACGCAGTATTTT. Encoded protein: CASSLKDGGTDTQYF.

This clonotype has at least ten counts. The chain couples TRBV2 to TRBJ2-2; no firm D call. Germline-derived CDR1 and CDR2 are SNHLY and FYNNEI. Trimming cost V 1 base and J 7 bases, with 7 bases left between them. CDR3 length equals 13 residues. In DNA form, the CDR3 reads TGTGCCAGCAGTGAAGAAACGAGCGGGGAGCTGTTTTTT. Translated: CASSEETSGELFF.

This clonotype was detected ten times or more. The chain is built from TRBV6-2 or TRBV6-3 and TRBJ1-5; possibly TRBD1 for D (5 bases). Trimming cost V 3 bases and J 6 bases, with 24 bases left between them. Germline V gene lookup returns CDR1 MNHEY and CDR2 SVGEGT. This CDR3 is 18 amino acids long. The CDR3 here is CASSYVAVWARVIQPQHF. CDR3 bases: TGTGCCAGCAGTTATGTGGCGGTCTGGGCCAGGGTGATTCAGCCCCAGCATTTT.

Ten or more counts support this clonotype. V and J are TRBV7-8 and TRBJ1-1; D might be TRBD1 (6 bases). The CDR3 spans 15 residues. V was pared by 2 bases and J by 4 bases, with 14 bases between. Looked up from germline, CDR1 is SGHVS and CDR2 is FQNEAQ. The CDR3 reads CASSLIQGRVTEAFF. DNA of the CDR3: TGTGCCAGCAGCTTAATACAGGGAAGGGTCACTGAAGCTTTCTTT.

This clonotype was detected ten times or more. The chain recombines TRBV5-6 with TRBJ2-7; D perhaps matches TRBD1 (6 bases). V was shortened by 4 bases and J by 0 bases, with 11 bases between the two germline ends. The CDR3 totals 14 residues. The germline gives CDR1 SGHDT, CDR2 YYEEEE. In nucleotides, the CDR3 is TGTGCCAGCAGCCTATTGACAGGCTCCTACGAGCAGTACTTC. It is translated as CASSLLTGSYEQYF.

Ten or more counts support this clonotype. The rearrangement uses TRBV5-8 and TRBJ2-5; 11 nucleotides align to TRBD2. Unmatched junction bases numbered 5, after V lost 4 bases and J lost 3 bases. Germline assignment: CDR1 SGHTS and CDR2 YDEGEE. The CDR3 extends over 15 amino acids. CDR3: CASSPTSGSEETQYF. The CDR3 nucleotides read TGTGCCAGCAGCCCCACTAGCGGGAGCGAAGAGACCCAGTACTTC.

This clonotype was found many times. The rearrangement links TRBV20-1 to TRBJ2-6; the D gene is possibly TRBD1 (5 bases). V was clipped by 3 bases and J by 1 base, with 19 bases between them. The CDR3 has 18 residues. Germline V gene data show CDR1 as DFQATT and CDR2 as SNEGSKA (reference sequence). The CDR3 DNA sequence: TGCAGTGCTAGCCCAAGGGCAGGGCAGGGATCTGGGGCCAACGTCCTGACTTTC. Protein sequence: CSASPRAGQGSGANVLTF.